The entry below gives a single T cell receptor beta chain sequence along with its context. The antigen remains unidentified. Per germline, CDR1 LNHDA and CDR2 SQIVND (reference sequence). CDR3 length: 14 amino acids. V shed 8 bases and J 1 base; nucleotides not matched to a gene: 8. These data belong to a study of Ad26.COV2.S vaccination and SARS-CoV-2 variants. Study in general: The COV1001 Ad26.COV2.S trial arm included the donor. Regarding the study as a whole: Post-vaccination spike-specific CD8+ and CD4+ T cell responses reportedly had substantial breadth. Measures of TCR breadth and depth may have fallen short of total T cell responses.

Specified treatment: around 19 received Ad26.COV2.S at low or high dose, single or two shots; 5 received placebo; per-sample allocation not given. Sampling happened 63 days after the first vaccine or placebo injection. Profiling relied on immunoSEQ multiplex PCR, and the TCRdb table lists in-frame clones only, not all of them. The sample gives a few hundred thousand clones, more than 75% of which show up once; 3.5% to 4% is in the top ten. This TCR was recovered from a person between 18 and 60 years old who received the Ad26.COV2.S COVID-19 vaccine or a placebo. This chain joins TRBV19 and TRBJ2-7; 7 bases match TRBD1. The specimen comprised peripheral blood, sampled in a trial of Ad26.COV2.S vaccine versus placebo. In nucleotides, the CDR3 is TGTGCCAGTTCAGAACAGGGGAAGTCCTACGAGCAGTACTTC. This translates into CASSEQGKSYEQYF.